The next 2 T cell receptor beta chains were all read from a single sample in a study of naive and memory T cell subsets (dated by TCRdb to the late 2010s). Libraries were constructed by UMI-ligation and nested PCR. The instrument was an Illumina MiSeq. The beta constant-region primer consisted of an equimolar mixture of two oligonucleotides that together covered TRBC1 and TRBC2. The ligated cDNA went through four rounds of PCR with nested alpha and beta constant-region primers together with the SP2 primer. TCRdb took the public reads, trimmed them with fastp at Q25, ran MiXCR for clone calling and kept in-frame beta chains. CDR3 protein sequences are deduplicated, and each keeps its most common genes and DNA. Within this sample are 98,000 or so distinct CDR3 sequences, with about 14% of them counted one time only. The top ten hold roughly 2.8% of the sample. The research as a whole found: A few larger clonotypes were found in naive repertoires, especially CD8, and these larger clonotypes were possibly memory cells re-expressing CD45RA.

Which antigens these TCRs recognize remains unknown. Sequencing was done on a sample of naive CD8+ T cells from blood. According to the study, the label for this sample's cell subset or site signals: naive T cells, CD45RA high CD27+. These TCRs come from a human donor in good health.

CDR3 coding DNA: TGTGCCAGCAACAGGGTTTCCAGTGCCCGATCGAGCACAGATACGCAGTATTTT. It is translated as CASNRVSSARSSTDTQYF. The chain uses TRBV27 and TRBJ2-3, with a weak D call TRBD1 (6 bases). The CDR3 covers 18 residues. Trimming removed 7 bases from V and 0 bases from J, with 23 bases in between. Per germline, CDR1 MNHEY and CDR2 SMNVEV (reference sequence).

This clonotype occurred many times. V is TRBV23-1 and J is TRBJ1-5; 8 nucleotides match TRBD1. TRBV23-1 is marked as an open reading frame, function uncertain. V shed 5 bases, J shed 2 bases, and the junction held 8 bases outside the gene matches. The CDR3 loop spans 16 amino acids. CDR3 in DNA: TGCGCCAGCAGTAGGACAGGGAGGAAAGGCAATCAGCCCCAGCATTTT. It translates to CASSRTGRKGNQPQHF.